Given below is one TCR beta chain in context. The antigen it recognizes is unknown. Qualities for individual bases were not recorded, and no much larger clone is one base off. The CDR3 regions of human TCRbeta chains were analyzed by immunosequencing. Under the source paper's analysis protocol: Repertoire TCRs were matched against a reference library of SARS-CoV-2-specific TCRs generated with the MIRA antigen-specificity platform. Breadth was defined as the fraction of unique TCRs that were SARS-CoV-2-associated. Depth was defined as the fraction of total T cells that were SARS-CoV-2-associated. Using the MIRA data, every spike-specific TCR was mapped to the spike region that the TCR reacted to and assigned to either a CD4 or a CD8 class. Log10-transformed breadth and depth values were compared by one-way ANOVA with Sidak's multiple comparisons tests. TCRdb's version of the immuneACCESS table is confined to in-frame rearrangements and falls short of the full clone set. An unresolved V gene accounts for under half of the shortfall where checked; the remainder is of unknown origin. The V and J calls and the clone size are those of that table, but D and trimming were determined from the DNA. The sample table lists roughly 150,000 clones, 80% to 90% of them with a count of one. The ten largest clones add up to 5% to 5.5% of the sample.

This sample is part of a study of T cell responses to AZD1222 COVID-19 vaccine (dated by TCRdb to 2020 to 2023). For the wider study: AZD1222 recipients with second doses at about 4 weeks or about 12 weeks were pooled, because spike-specific TCR depth and breadth did not differ between schedules. TCR sequencing covered more than 230 trial participants: 200 to 210 given two doses of AZD1222 and 26 given two doses of MenACWY control vaccine. Trial participants were enrolled by age into subgroups of 18-55, 56-69 and 70-plus years, and about 150, 27 and 61 TCR-sequenced participants, respectively, were included in these subgroups.

Results the study describes overall, beyond this receptor: Participants were mostly white British and included more females than males, and it was suggested by the authors that clonal diversity may have been underestimated. Vaccine-associated CD4 TCRs spanned the whole spike protein, with dominant responses in regions 160-218 and 743-854. Reportedly, almost half of the unique spike-specific TCRs recognized epitopes lying outside the regions that are mutated in the B.1.351 and B.1.1.7 variants. Because no samples from the day 14 peak response were available, repertoires could be characterized only after the peak T cell response. Conclusions about previously exposed vaccinees were limited because only a handful of AZD1222 recipients were SARS-CoV-2 seropositive at baseline. After two AZD1222 doses, spike-specific TCR breadth and depth were significantly higher than at day 0 and than in MenACWY recipients. The 56-69-year group was small, and its depth increase did not reach significance, likely because of low power.

The junction shows trimming of 4 bases on V and 5 bases on J, plus 11 bases between the germline ends. Including cysteine and phenylalanine, the CDR3 has 13 amino acids. Here the CDR3 DNA is all that survives: 39 bases in frame from base 1. CDR1 SGHAT and CDR2 FQNNGV were looked up in the germline V gene. This specimen's time point label, per the study, means: baseline before first vaccination. Vaccinee samples came from UK trials COV001 and COV002, including a single-blind randomized controlled phase 2/3 trial of AZD1222 (ChAdOx1 nCoV-19) in healthy adults. Trial participant PBMC samples were collected at day 0 and day 28 after the second dose for TCRbeta chain sequencing.

The chain is made from TRBV11-2 and TRBJ1-1; the best D guess is TRBD1, with 5 bases matching. The source material was peripheral blood, sampled on day 0 of AZD1222 vaccination. The clonotype originates from an adult in good health. The CDR3 here reads CASSWDWGTEAFF. The nucleotide sequence reads TGTGCCAGCAGCTGGGACTGGGGGACTGAAGCTTTCTTT. The full variable domain, completed from the reference TRBV11-2 and TRBJ1-1 proteins outside the CDR3, reads EAGVAQSPRYKIIEKRQSVAFWCNPISGHATLYWYQQILGQGPKLLIQFQNNGVVDDSQLPKDRFSAERLKGVDSTLKIQPAKLEDSAVYLCASSWDWGTEAFFGQGTRLTVV.